Each of the 9 T cell receptor beta chains below was sequenced from the same sample in a study of T cell responses to AZD1222 COVID-19 vaccine. Only in-frame clones appear in the TCRdb table, and some are missing; sequencing was by immunoSEQ multiplex PCR. Of roughly 150,000 clones listed, about 89% are singletons. The starting material was peripheral blood, obtained 28 days after the second AZD1222 dose. The receptors were gathered from an adult who received the AZD1222 COVID-19 vaccine.

The chain recombines TRBV18 with TRBJ2-1, with TRBD1 matching over 8 bases. The CDR3 loop spans 15 amino acids. The ends lost 3 bases at V and 2 bases at J; junction bases unmatched: 3. In germline, CDR1 is KGHSH, CDR2 LQKENI. DNA of the CDR3: TGTGCCAGCTCACCGTTACAGGGGGCCTACAATGAGCAGTTCTTC. Translation gives CASSPLQGAYNEQFF.

The V gene is TRBV2, the J gene TRBJ2-1; 10 bases align to TRBD1. V trimming: 5 bases; J trimming: 5 bases; junction bases outside the gene matches: 6. The length of the CDR3 is 15 residues. Germline CDR1 is SNHLY and CDR2 is FYNNEI. DNA for the CDR3: TGTGCCAGCAGTACCCGACAGGGGGCGCACAATGAGCAGTTCTTC. It translates to CASSTRQGAHNEQFF.

This clone has only a few counts. The rearrangement joins TRBV6-4 to TRBJ2-2; 8 bases map to TRBD2. The CDR3 runs to 15 residues. With V trimmed by 3 bases and J by 1 base, 1 base remained unmatched. Germline V gives CDR1 MRHNA, CDR2 SNTAGT. The CDR3 region is CASSELAGNTGELFF. The CDR3, as DNA: TGTGCCAGCAGTGAGCTAGCGGGGAACACCGGGGAGCTGTTTTTT.

The V and J genes are TRBV25-1 and TRBJ1-1; D unresolved. Per germline, CDR1 MGHDK and CDR2 SYGVNS. The CDR3 loop spans 15 amino acids. V was shortened by 0 bases and J by 4 bases, with 12 bases between the two germline ends. The CDR3 here is CASSEYVGSGTEAFF. CDR3 coding DNA: TGTGCCAGCAGTGAATATGTGGGGTCGGGCACTGAAGCTTTCTTT.

This chain links TRBV6-1 with TRBJ2-2; tentative D call: TRBD2 (6 bases). The V gene lost 4 bases and the J gene lost 3 bases, with 15 bases spanning the gap. The germline gives CDR1 MNHNS, CDR2 SASEGT. The CDR3 is 16 residues long. The CDR3 DNA sequence: TGTGCCAGCAGTGCCTCTCCTGGCGGGGACACCGGGGAGCTGTTTTTT. It specifies CASSASPGGDTGELFF.

This clone was detected only once. The chain links TRBV29-1 to TRBJ2-7; 7 bases match TRBD2. Unmatched junction bases numbered 2, after V lost 5 bases and J lost 4 bases. Germline V CDR1 and CDR2: SQVTM, ANQGSEA. There are 11 residues in the CDR3. This CDR3 is CSVTGGYEQYF. CDR3 coding DNA: TGCAGCGTTACGGGGGGTTACGAGCAGTACTTC.

The chain combines TRBV24-1 with TRBJ2-3, with D possibly called TRBD1 or TRBD2 (5 bases each). With 7 bases removed from V and 6 bases from J, the gap between germline ends came to 19 bases. The CDR3 is 15 amino acids. Germline assignment: CDR1 KGHDR and CDR2 SFDVKD. CDR3 residues: CATSLGPGIFDTQYF. Written as DNA, the CDR3 is TGTGCCACCAGCTTGGGACCGGGAATCTTTGATACGCAGTATTTT.

The chain uses TRBV21-1 and TRBJ1-4. TRBV21-1 constitutes a pseudogene. CDR3 length: 15 amino acids. CDR3 sequence reads: CAKGGDGENNEKLFF. The CDR3 DNA reads as TGTGCCAAGGGAGGGGACGGAGAAAATAATGAAAAACTGTTTTTT.

The genes are TRBV7-9 and TRBJ2-7, with D possibly TRBD1 on 6 matching bases. Per the germline V gene, CDR1 is SEHNR and CDR2 is FQNEAQ (reference sequence). V lost 3 bases to trimming and J lost 3 bases, with 9 bases between them. This CDR3 has 13 residues. The CDR3 spells CASSFGQSYEQYF. The CDR3, as DNA: TGTGCCAGCAGCTTCGGACAGAGCTACGAGCAGTACTTC. The variable domain in full, completed from reference TRBV7-9 and TRBJ2-7, reads DTGVSQNPRHKITKRGQNVTFRCDPISEHNRLYWYRQTLGQGPEFLTYFQNEAQLEKSRLLSDRFSAERPKGSFSTLEIQRTEQGDSAMYLCASSFGQSYEQYFGPGTRLTVT.